This T cell receptor (beta chain) was obtained from a study of cytomegalovirus exposure and HLA in healthy donors. General study results and limits: Cytomegalovirus status was reportedly diagnosed by the classifier with high specificity and sensitivity. Later on, an analysis tied 15,000 to 20,000 TCR beta sequences to HLA alleles at 0.05 false discovery rate. In vitro checks showed that three CMV-associated chains really do target CMV antigens.

Trimming at V came to 3 bases and at J to 6 bases, leaving 8 bases not matched to a gene. The CDR3 loop spans 16 amino acids. Looked up from germline, CDR1 is SGHDT and CDR2 is YYEEEE. Concerning this clone itself: As yet, its antigen is unknown.

A multiplex PCR was run with 60 Vbeta primers and 13 Jbeta primers. Some clones are missing from TCRdb's copy, which holds only in-frame ones; the method was immunoSEQ multiplex PCR. In the table there are some 180,000 clones, more than 9.5% of which are singletons. The chain carries TRBV5-6 and TRBJ1-6; 8 nucleotides agree with TRBD1. The material sequenced was PBMCs. The source is a man aged 50-60 years in good health and CMV-seropositive. CDR3 loop: CASSSVRDRINSPLHF. CDR3 coding DNA: TGTGCCAGCAGCTCCGTCCGGGACAGGATTAATTCACCCCTCCACTTT.